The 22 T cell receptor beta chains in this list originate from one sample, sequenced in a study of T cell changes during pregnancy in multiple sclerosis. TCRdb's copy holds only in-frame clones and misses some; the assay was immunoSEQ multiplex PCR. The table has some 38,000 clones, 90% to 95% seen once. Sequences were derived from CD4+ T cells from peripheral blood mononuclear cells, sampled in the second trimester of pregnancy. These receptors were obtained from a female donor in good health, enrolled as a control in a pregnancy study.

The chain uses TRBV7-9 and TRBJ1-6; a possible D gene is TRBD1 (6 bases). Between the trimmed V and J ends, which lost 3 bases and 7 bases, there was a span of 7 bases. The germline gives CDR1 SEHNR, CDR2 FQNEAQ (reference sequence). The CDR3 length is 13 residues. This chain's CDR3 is CASSFQGNSPLHF. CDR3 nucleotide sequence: TGTGCCAGCAGCTTCCAGGGGAATTCACCCCTCCACTTT.

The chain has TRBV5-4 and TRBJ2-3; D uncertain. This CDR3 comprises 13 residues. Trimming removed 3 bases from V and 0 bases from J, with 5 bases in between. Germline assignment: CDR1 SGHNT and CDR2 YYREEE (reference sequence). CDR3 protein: CASSYGSTDTQYF. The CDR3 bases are TGTGCCAGCAGCTACGGGAGCACAGATACGCAGTATTTT. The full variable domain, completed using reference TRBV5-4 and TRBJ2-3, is ETGVTQSPTHLIKTRGQQVTLRCSSQSGHNTVSWYQQALGQGPQFIFQYYREEENGRGNFPPRFSGLQFPNYSSELNVNALELDDSALYLCASSYGSTDTQYFGPGTRLTVL.

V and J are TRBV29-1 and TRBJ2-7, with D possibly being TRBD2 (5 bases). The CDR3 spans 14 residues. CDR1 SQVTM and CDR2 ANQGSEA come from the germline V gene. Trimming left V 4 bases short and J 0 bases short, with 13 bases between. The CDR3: CSVGIATYSYEQYF. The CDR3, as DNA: TGCAGCGTTGGCATAGCGACTTACTCCTACGAGCAGTACTTC.

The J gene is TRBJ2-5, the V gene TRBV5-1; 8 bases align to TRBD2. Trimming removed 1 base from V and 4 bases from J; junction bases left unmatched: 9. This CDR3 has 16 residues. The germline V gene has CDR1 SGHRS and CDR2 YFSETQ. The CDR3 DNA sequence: TGCGCCAGCAGCTTGTATCCAGCGGGGGCGGGAGAGACCCAGTACTTC. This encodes CASSLYPAGAGETQYF.

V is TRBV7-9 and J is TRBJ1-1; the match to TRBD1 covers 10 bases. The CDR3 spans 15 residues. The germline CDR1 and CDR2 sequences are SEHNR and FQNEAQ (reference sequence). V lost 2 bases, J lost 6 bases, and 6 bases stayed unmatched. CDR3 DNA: TGTGCCAGCAGCTTATTGGGGACAGGGGTGGCTGAAGCTTTCTTT. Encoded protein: CASSLLGTGVAEAFF.

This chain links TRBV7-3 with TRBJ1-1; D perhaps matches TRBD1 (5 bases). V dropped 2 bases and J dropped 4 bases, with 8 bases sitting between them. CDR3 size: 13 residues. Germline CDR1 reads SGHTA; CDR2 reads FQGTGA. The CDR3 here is CASSLLGLTEAFF. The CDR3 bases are TGTGCCAGCAGCTTACTGGGGCTCACTGAAGCTTTCTTT.

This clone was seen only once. Here the CDR3 reads CASSLGQALDTQYF. CDR3 DNA sequence: TGTGCCAGCAGCCTGGGACAGGCTCTAGATACGCAGTATTTT. This chain joins TRBV5-4 and TRBJ2-3, with 8 bases matching TRBD1. Germline V gives CDR1 SGHNT, CDR2 YYREEE (reference sequence). CDR3 length: 14 amino acids. V lost 4 bases, J lost 5 bases, and 6 bases stayed unmatched.

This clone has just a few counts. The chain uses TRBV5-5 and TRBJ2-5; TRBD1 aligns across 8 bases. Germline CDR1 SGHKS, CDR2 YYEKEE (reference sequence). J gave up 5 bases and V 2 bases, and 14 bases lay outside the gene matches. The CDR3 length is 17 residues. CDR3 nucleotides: TGTGCCAGCAGCTTCTCAGCTCTTCAGGGGGCTTGGGAGACCCAGTACTTC. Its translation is CASSFSALQGAWETQYF.

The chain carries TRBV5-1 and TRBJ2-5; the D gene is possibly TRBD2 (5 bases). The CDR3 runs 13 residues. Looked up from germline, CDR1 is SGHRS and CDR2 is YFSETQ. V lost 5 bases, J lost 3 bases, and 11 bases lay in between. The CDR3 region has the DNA TGCGCCAGCAGGACTGGACTGGAAGAGACCCAGTACTTC. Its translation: CASRTGLEETQYF.

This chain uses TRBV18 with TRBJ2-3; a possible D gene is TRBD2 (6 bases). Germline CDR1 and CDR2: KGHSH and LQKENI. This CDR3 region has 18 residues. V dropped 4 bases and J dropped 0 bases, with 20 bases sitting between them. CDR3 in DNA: TGTGCCAGCTCACTTCCGTGGGGGGACCCGTCTAGCACAGATACGCAGTATTTT. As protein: CASSLPWGDPSSTDTQYF.

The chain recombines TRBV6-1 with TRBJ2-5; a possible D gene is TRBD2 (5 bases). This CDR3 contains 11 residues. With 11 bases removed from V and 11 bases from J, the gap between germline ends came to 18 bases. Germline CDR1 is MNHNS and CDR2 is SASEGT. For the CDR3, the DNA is TGTGCCGACTGGGTTGGGAGAGAGCAGTACTTC. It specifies CADWVGREQYF.

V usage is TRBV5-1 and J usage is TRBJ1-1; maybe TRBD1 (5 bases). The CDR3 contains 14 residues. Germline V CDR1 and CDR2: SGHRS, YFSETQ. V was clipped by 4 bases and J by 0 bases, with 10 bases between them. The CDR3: CASSGGDLNTEAFF. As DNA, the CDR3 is TGCGCCAGCAGCGGAGGGGATTTGAACACTGAAGCTTTCTTT. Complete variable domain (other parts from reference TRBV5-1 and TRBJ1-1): KAGVTQTPRYLIKTRGQQVTLSCSPISGHRSVSWYQQTPGQGLQFLFEYFSETQRNKGNFPGRFSGRQFSNSRSEMNVSTLELGDSALYLCASSGGDLNTEAFFGQGTRLTVV.

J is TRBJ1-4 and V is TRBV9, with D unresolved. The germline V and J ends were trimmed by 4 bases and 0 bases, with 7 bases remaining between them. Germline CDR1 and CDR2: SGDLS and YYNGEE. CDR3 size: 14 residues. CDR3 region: CASSRVATNEKLFF. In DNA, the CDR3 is TGTGCCAGCAGCCGAGTTGCAACTAATGAAAAACTGTTTTTT.

The CDR3 sequence: CASSISAQGAQETQYF. The CDR3 bases are TGTGCCAGTAGTATATCAGCCCAGGGGGCACAAGAGACCCAGTACTTC. The chain combines TRBV19 with TRBJ2-5; 8 positions match TRBD1. Germline CDR1 LNHDA, CDR2 SQIVND (reference sequence). The CDR3 has 16 residues. V was clipped by 2 bases and J by 2 bases; unmatched bases: 7. Full variable domain (outside the CDR3, taken from reference TRBV19 and TRBJ2-5): DGGITQSPKYLFRKEGQNVTLSCEQNLNHDAMYWYRQDPGQGLRLIYYSQIVNDFQKGDIAEGYSVSREKKESFPLTVTSAQKNPTAFYLCASSISAQGAQETQYFGPGTRLLVL.

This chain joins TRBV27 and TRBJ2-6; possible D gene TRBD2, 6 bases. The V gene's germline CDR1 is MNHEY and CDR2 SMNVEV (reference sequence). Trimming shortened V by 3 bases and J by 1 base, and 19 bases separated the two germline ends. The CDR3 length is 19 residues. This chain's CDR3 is CASSLYGGGSSSGANVLTF. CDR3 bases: TGTGCCAGCAGTTTGTATGGAGGAGGGAGCAGTTCTGGGGCCAACGTCCTGACTTTC.

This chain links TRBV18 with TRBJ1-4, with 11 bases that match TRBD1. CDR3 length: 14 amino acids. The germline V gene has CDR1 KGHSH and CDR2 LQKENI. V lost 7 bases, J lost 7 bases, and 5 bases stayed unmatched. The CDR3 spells CASFQDRGLEKLFF. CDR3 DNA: TGTGCCAGCTTCCAGGACAGGGGGCTTGAAAAACTGTTTTTT.

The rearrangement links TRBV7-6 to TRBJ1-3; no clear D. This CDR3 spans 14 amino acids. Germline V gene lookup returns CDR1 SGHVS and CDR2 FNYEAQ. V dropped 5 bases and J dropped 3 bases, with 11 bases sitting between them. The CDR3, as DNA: TGTGCCAGCAGCAAGCCCTCCGATGGAAACACCATATATTTT. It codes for CASSKPSDGNTIYF.

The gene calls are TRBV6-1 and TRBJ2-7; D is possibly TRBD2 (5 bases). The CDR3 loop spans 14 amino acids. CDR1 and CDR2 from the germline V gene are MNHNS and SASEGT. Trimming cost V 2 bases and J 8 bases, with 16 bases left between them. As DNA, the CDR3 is TGTGCCAGCAGTGAAAGCCTTAGCGTTGCGAAGCAGTACTTC. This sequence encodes CASSESLSVAKQYF.

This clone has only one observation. CDR3 loop: CASSLEVEQFF. The DNA of the CDR3 is TGTGCCAGCAGCTTGGAGGTTGAGCAGTTCTTC. J is TRBJ2-1 and V is TRBV11-2, with D tentatively TRBD2 (5 bases). V was pared by 3 bases and J by 9 bases, with 6 bases between. The CDR3 loop spans 11 amino acids. From germline, CDR1 is SGHAT and CDR2 FQNNGV.

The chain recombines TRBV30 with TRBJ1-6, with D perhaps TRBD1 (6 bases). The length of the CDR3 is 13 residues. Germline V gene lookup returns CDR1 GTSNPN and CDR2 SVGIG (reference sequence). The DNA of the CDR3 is TGTGCTTCGGCAGGGGAACATAATTCACCCCTCCACTTT. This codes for CASAGEHNSPLHF.

CDR3 region: CASSPTREAFF. For the CDR3, the DNA is TGCGCCAGCAGCCCGACGCGGGAAGCTTTCTTT. This sequence joins TRBV4-1 and TRBJ1-1; no definite D call. The germline V and J ends were trimmed by 4 bases and 8 bases, with 8 bases remaining between them. Germline V gene lookup returns CDR1 MGHRA and CDR2 YSYEKL. The CDR3 sequence is 11 residues long.

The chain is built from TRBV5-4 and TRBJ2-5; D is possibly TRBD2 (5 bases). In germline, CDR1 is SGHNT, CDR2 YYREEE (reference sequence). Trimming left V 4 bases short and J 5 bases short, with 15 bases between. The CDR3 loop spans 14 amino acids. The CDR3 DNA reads TGTGCCAGCAGCACCCGGGGTAGCGATGAGACCCAGTACTTC. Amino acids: CASSTRGSDETQYF.